Presented here are 11 T cell receptor beta chains from one specimen sequenced in a study of molecular identifiers for immune sequencing clone quantification. TCRdb reprocessed the PCR reads with MiXCR, giving one entry per CDR3 protein. The repertoire holds 400,000 to 600,000 distinct CDR3 sequences, with around a fifth as singletons. Sequences were obtained from naive CD8+ T cells from blood, with Jurkat cell RNA spiked in. Subset noted: FACS-sorted CD8+CD4-CCR7+CD45RA+ naive T cells. Receptors were obtained from a human donor in good health. Some libraries in this study had Jurkat cell RNA spiked in.

With regard to this clonotype: One junction end disagrees with the germline gene, perhaps due to a read error. V gene TRBV27 combines with J gene TRBJ1-4; D remains ambiguous. CDR3 length: 16 amino acids. Germline V gene data show CDR1 as MNHEY and CDR2 as SMNVEV (reference sequence). Written as DNA, the CDR3 is TGTGCCAGCAGTTTAGATCTTGCATCAACTAATGAAAAACTGATTTTT. This gives the protein CASSLDLASTNEKLIF.

In this sample, this clonotype turned up a few times. J is TRBJ1-1 and V is TRBV5-6; no clear D. The CDR3 has 15 amino acids. V was pared by 1 base and J by 1 base, with 11 bases between. The V gene's germline CDR1 is SGHDT and CDR2 YYEEEE. The CDR3 DNA reads TGTGCCAGCAGCTTGCGAGGAGCCCGGAACACTGAAGCTTTCTTT. Translation gives CASSLRGARNTEAFF.

This clonotype came up many times. The chain employs TRBV29-1 and TRBJ2-7; TRBD2 matches 7 bases. V lost 4 bases, J lost 2 bases, and 8 bases stayed unmatched. Germline V gene sequence: CDR1 SQVTM, CDR2 ANQGSEA. There are 14 residues in the CDR3. CDR3 protein: CSVAVSGVTYEQYF. DNA of the CDR3: TGCAGCGTTGCGGTGAGCGGGGTTACCTACGAGCAGTACTTC.

The sample holds many counts of this clonotype. CDR3 residues: CASSQKTGTGGGEQYF. For the CDR3, the DNA is TGCGCCAGCAGCCAAAAAACCGGGACAGGGGGCGGCGAGCAGTACTTC. The gene calls are TRBV4-3 and TRBJ2-7; 12 bases line up with TRBD1. This CDR3 region has 16 residues. After removal of 2 bases from V and 6 bases from J, the junction contained 8 bases not matched to a gene. CDR1 and CDR2 from the germline V gene are LGHNA and YSLEER.

This clonotype occurred a few times. The V and J genes are TRBV9 and TRBJ2-1; D is undetermined. Germline lookup yields CDR1 SGDLS and CDR2 YYNGEE. V lost 4 bases and J lost 8, with 16 bases in between. The CDR3 has 14 amino acids. The CDR3: CASSSGVRPDEQFF. CDR3 bases: TGTGCCAGCAGCTCCGGTGTACGACCGGATGAGCAGTTCTTC.

With respect to this clonotype: Since no conserved phenylalanine or tryptophan closes the CDR3, a read error is the likely cause. The chain joins TRBV27 to TRBJ2-1; TRBD2 matches at 8 bases. Germline lookup yields CDR1 MNHEY and CDR2 SMNVEV (reference sequence). The CDR3 totals 15 residues. The V gene end was trimmed by 2 bases and the J gene end by 6 bases; junction bases not matched to a gene: 6. The DNA for the CDR3 is TGTGCCAGCAGTTTAATGGCGGGGGGCAGCAATGAGCAGTTCTAC. Encoded protein: CASSLMAGGSNEQFY.

This clonotype was seen ten or more times. The chain carries TRBV7-9 and TRBJ2-7; a weak D match, TRBD2 (6 bases). The CDR3 is made up of 13 amino acids. Germline V CDR1 and CDR2: SEHNR, FQNEAQ (reference sequence). Trimming removed 6 bases at V and 7 bases at J, with 16 bases between. This CDR3 reads CASSPIGGVEQYF. CDR3 sequence (DNA): TGTGCCAGCAGTCCAATAGGAGGGGTGGAGCAGTACTTC.

This clonotype has a handful of counts. This rearrangement joins TRBV12-3 or TRBV12-4 to TRBJ2-1; maybe TRBD1 (6 bases). Trimming stripped 7 bases from V and 4 bases from J, with 23 bases between. The CDR3 sequence is 17 residues long. The CDR3 DNA reads as TGTGCCAGCACAGCTCCAAAACAGGGTGAGGGATACAATGAGCAGTTCTTC. Its protein is CASTAPKQGEGYNEQFF.

The chain is built from TRBV20-1 and TRBJ1-1; TRBD1 matches 11 bases. Germline assignment: CDR1 DFQATT and CDR2 SNEGSKA (reference sequence). The CDR3 consists of 17 residues. After removal of 3 bases from V and 1 base from J, the junction contained 10 bases not matched to a gene. The CDR3 nucleotides read TGCAGTGCTAGGGATAGGGACAGGGGGTGGACGAACACTGAAGCTTTCTTT. It encodes CSARDRDRGWTNTEAFF.

This clonotype was observed at least ten times. This chain joins TRBV24-1 and TRBJ2-2; unclear D gene. V was shortened by 6 bases and J by 4 bases, with 14 bases between the two germline ends. CDR1 is KGHDR and CDR2 is SFDVKD in the germline V gene. The CDR3 loop spans 15 amino acids. The CDR3 nucleotides are TGTGCCACCAGTTCAGGCGCGTTTGGCACCGGGGAGCTGTTTTTT. Translated: CATSSGAFGTGELFF.

This clonotype showed up many times. The chain links TRBV20-1 to TRBJ2-3; TRBD2 aligns across 7 bases. The CDR3 is 17 amino acids. Trimming removed 1 base from V and 0 bases from J; junction bases left unmatched: 10. Per germline, CDR1 DFQATT and CDR2 SNEGSKA (reference sequence). In DNA form, the CDR3 reads TGCAGTGCTAGAGGGGTTCTAGCGGACCAGAGCACAGATACGCAGTATTTT. It encodes CSARGVLADQSTDTQYF.